This T cell receptor beta chain appears in the sequencing data of a study of cytomegalovirus exposure and HLA in healthy donors. Study summary: HLA-typed donors were the source of 82 million or so unique TCRs, which an early data release held. Among the approximately 430 donors who were genotyped, about 80% fell in the genetic ancestry cluster that is associated with self-reported Caucasian donors. Study findings and constraints: Later analysis placed DRB1 highest and HLA-C lowest in TCR association rates, which differed by HLA locus.

Use of 60 Vbeta and 13 Jbeta primers characterized the PCR. The assay was immunoSEQ multiplex PCR, and TCRdb's table has in-frame clones only and misses some. Of fewer than 75,000 clones in the sample, 79% were seen once. The CDR3 is 16 residues long. In germline, CDR1 is SGHAT, CDR2 FQNNGV. The V segment lost 2 bases and the J segment 1 base; nucleotides outside the gene matches: 1. A word on this clone: Its antigen remains unknown.

The rearrangement links TRBV11-2 to TRBJ2-2; TRBD2 matches 10 bases. The sequence was obtained from a woman under 40 in good health and CMV-seronegative. The sequencing input was PBMCs. In nucleotides, the CDR3 is TGTGCCAGCAGCTTACTAGCGGGGGAGAACACCGGGGAGCTGTTTTTT. It encodes CASSLLAGENTGELFF.